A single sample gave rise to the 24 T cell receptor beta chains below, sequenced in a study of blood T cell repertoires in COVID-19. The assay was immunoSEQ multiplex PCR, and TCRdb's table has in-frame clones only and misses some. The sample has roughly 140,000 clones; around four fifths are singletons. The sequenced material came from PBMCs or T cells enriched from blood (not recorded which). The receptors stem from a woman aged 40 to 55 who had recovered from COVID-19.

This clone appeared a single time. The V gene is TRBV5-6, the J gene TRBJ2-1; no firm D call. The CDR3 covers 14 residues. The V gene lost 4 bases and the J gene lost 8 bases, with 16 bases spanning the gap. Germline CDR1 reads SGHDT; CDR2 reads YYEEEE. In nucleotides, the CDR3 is TGTGCCAGCAGCCGACGAGAGGTTTACCATGAGCAGTTCTTC. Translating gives CASSRREVYHEQFF.

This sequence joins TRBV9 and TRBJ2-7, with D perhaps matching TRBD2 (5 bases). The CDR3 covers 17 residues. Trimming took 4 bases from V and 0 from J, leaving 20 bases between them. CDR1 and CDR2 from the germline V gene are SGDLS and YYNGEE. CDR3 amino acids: CASSPSGTVQSSYEQYF. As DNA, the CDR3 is TGTGCCAGCAGCCCTTCGGGAACAGTACAAAGCTCCTACGAGCAGTACTTC. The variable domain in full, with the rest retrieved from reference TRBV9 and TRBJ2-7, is DSGVTQTPKHLITATGQRVTLRCSPRSGDLSVYWYQQSLDQGLQFLIQYYNGEERAKGNILERFSAQQFPDLHSELNLSSLELGDSALYFCASSPSGTVQSSYEQYFGPGTRLTVT.

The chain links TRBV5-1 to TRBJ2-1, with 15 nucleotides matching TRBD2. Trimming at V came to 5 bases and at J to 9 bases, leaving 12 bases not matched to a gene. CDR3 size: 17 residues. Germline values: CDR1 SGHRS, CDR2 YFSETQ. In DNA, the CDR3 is TGCGCCAGCAGTCCCGGGACTAGCGGGAGGAGATTGAGTGAGCAGTTCTTC. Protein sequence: CASSPGTSGRRLSEQFF.

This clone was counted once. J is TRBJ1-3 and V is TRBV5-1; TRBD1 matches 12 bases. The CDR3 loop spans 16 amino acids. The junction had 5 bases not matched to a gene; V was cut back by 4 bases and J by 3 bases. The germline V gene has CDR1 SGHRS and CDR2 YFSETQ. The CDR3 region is CASSAGTGGGGNTIYF. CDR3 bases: TGCGCCAGCAGCGCAGGGACAGGGGGCGGTGGAAACACCATATATTTT.

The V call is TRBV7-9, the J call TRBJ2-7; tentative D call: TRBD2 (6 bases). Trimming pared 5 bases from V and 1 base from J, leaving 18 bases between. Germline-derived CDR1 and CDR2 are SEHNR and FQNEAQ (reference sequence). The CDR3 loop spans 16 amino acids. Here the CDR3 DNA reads TGTGCCAGCAGCCTCCCCGCCACTGGGGGGTCCTACGAGCAGTACTTC. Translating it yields CASSLPATGGSYEQYF.

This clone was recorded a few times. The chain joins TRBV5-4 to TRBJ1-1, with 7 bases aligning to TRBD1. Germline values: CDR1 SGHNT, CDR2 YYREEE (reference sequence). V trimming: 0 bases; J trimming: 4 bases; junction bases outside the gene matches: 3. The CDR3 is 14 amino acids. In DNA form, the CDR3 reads TGTGCCAGCAGCTTGGATCCAGGGGGCACTGAAGCTTTCTTT. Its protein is CASSLDPGGTEAFF. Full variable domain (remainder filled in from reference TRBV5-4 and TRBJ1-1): ETGVTQSPTHLIKTRGQQVTLRCSSQSGHNTVSWYQQALGQGPQFIFQYYREEENGRGNFPPRFSGLQFPNYSSELNVNALELDDSALYLCASSLDPGGTEAFFGQGTRLTVV.

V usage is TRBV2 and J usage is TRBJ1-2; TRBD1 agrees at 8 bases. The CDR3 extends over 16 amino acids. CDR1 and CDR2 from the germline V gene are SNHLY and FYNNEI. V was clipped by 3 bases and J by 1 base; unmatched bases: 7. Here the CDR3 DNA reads TGTGCCAGCAGTGACGGGACAGGAGCTTTTAACTATGGCTACACCTTC. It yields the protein CASSDGTGAFNYGYTF. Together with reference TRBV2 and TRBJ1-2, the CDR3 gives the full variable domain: EPEVTQTPSHQVTQMGQEVILRCVPISNHLYFYWYRQILGQKVEFLVSFYNNEISEKSEIFDDQFSVERPDGSNFTLKIRSTKLEDSAMYFCASSDGTGAFNYGYTFGSGTRLTVV.

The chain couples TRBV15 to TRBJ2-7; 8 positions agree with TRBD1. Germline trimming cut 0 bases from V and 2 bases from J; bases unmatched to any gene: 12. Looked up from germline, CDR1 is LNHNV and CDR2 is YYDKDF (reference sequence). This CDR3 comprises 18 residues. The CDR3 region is CATSRDESDREWTYEQYF. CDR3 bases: TGTGCCACCAGCAGAGATGAATCGGACAGGGAATGGACCTACGAGCAGTACTTC. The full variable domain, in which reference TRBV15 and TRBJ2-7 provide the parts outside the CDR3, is DAMVIQNPRYQVTQFGKPVTLSCSQTLNHNVMYWYQQKSSQAPKLLFHYYDKDFNNEADTPDNFQSRRPNTSFCFLDIRSPGLGDTAMYLCATSRDESDREWTYEQYFGPGTRLTVT.

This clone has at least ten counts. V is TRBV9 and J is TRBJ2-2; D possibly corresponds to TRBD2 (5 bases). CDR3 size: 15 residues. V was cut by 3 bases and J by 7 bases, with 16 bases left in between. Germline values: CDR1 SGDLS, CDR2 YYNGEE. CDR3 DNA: TGTGCCAGCAGCGACGAGTCTTATGGAGGCGGGGAGCTGTTTTTT. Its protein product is CASSDESYGGGELFF. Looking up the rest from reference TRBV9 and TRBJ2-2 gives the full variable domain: DSGVTQTPKHLITATGQRVTLRCSPRSGDLSVYWYQQSLDQGLQFLIQYYNGEERAKGNILERFSAQQFPDLHSELNLSSLELGDSALYFCASSDESYGGGELFFGEGSRLTVL.

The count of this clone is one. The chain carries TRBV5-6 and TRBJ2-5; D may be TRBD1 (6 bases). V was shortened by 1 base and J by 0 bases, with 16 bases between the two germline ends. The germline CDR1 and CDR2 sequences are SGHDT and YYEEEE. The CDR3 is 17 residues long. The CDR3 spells CASSLRDTHWDQETQYF. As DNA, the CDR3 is TGTGCCAGCAGCTTGAGGGACACACACTGGGACCAAGAGACCCAGTACTTC.

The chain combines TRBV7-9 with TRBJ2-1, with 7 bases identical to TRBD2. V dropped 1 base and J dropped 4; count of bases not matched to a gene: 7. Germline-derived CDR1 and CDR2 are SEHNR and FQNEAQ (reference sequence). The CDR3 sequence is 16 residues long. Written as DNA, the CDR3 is TGTGCCAGCAGCTTAGGGTGGCGGGGGACGTACAATGAGCAGTTCTTC. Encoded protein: CASSLGWRGTYNEQFF.

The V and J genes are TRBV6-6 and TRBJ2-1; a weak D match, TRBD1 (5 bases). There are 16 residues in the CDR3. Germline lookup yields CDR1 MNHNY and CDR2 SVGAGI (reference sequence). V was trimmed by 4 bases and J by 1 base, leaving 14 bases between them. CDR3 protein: CASSLRGEESYNEQFF. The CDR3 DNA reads TGTGCCAGCAGTTTAAGGGGTGAGGAATCCTACAATGAGCAGTTCTTC.

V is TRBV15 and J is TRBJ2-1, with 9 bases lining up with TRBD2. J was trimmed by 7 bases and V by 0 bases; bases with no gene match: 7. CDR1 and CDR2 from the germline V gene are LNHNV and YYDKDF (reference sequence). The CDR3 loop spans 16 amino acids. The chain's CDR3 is CATSRDPSGVVNEQFF. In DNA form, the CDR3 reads TGTGCCACCAGCAGAGATCCTAGCGGGGTAGTGAATGAGCAGTTCTTC.

The CDR3 here is CASPQGMVSGYTF. DNA of the CDR3: TGTGCCAGCCCACAGGGTATGGTTTCTGGCTACACCTTC. The chain couples TRBV7-3 to TRBJ1-2; perhaps TRBD1 as D (6 bases). The CDR3 length is 13 residues. CDR1 and CDR2 (germline): SGHTA, FQGTGA. The V end was cut by 8 bases, the J end by 7 bases, with 17 bases between.

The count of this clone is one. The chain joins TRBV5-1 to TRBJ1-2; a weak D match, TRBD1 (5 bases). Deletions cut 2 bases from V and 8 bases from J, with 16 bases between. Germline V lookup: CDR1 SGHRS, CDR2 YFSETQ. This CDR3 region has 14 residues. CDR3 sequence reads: CASSFQGSEGGYTF. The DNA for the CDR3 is TGCGCCAGCAGCTTTCAGGGATCTGAAGGGGGCTACACCTTC.

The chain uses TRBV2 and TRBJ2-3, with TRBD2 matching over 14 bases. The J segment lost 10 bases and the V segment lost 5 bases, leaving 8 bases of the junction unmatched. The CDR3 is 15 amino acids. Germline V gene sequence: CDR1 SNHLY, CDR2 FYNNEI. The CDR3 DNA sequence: TGTGCCAGCAGTTTGACTAGCGGGAGGGGTCCCCCGCAGTATTTT. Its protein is CASSLTSGRGPPQYF.

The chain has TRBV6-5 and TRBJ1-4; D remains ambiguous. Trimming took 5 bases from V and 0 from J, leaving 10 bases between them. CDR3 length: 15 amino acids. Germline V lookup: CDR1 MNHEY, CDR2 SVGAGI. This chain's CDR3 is CASSPEAATNEKLFF. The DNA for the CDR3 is TGTGCCAGCAGTCCCGAAGCTGCAACTAATGAAAAACTGTTTTTT.

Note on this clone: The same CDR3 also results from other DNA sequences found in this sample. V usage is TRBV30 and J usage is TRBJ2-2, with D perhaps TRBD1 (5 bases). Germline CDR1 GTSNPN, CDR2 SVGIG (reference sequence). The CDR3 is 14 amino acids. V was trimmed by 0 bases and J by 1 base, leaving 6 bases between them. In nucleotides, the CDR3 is TGTGCCTGGAGTGTAGGACAGAACACCGGGGAGCTGTTTTTT. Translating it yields CAWSVGQNTGELFF.

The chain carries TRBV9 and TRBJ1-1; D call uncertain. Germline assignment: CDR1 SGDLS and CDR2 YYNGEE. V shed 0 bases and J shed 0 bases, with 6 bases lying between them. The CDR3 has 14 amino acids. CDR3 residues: CASSVESMNTEAFF. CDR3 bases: TGTGCCAGCAGCGTAGAAAGCATGAACACTGAAGCTTTCTTT.

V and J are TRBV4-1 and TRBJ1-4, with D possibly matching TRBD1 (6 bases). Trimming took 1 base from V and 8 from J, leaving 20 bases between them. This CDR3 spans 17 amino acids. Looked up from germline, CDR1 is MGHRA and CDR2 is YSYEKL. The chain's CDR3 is CASSQGRQAIINEKLFF. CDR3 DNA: TGCGCCAGCAGCCAAGGGCGACAGGCCATAATAAACGAAAAACTGTTTTTT.

CDR3 loop: CASSIVQGGYTF. CDR3 bases: TGTGCCAGTAGTATTGTCCAGGGGGGCTACACCTTC. V gene TRBV19 combines with J gene TRBJ1-2; tentatively, D is TRBD1 (6 bases). This CDR3 is 12 amino acids long. Germline values: CDR1 LNHDA, CDR2 SQIVND (reference sequence). V was clipped by 3 bases and J by 8 bases, with 10 bases between them.

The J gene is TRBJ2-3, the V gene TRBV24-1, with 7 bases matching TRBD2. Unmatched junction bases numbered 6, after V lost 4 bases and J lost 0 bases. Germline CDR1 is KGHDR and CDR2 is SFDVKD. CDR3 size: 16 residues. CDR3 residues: CATSDPRGDSTDTQYF. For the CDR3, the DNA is TGTGCCACCAGTGACCCCCGGGGGGATAGCACAGATACGCAGTATTTT.

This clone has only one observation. The DNA of the CDR3 is TGCGCCAGCAGCTCGACAGCAGACTATGGCTACACCTTC. This codes for CASSSTADYGYTF. The chain has TRBV5-1 and TRBJ1-2, with D perhaps TRBD1 (5 bases). This CDR3 is built from 13 residues. Between the trimmed V and J ends, which lost 3 bases and 3 bases, there was a span of 9 bases. Germline V gives CDR1 SGHRS, CDR2 YFSETQ.

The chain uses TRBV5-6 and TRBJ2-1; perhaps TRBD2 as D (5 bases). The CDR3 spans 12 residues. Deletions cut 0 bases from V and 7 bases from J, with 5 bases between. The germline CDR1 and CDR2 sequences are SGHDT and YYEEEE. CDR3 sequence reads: CASSLGRNEQFF. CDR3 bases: TGTGCCAGCAGCTTGGGGAGGAATGAGCAGTTCTTC.